A selection of T cell receptor beta chains follows, all from one sample in a study of T cells after yellow fever vaccination. TCRdb ran MiXCR on the 5' RACE reads and lists one entry per CDR3 protein. The sample contains 620,000 or so distinct CDR3 sequences, roughly an eighth of which appear only once. The specimen comprised PBMCs, sampled on the day of the yellow fever booster vaccination. These receptors came from a man in his thirties or forties who received the YFV17D yellow fever vaccine. Both conserved end residues are part of each CDR3. The D gene is left open where the match is weak. Size is omitted from some rows. Given values are once, few, many or a class for expanded clones.

d_call	v_call	clone_size	j_call	cdr3_aa	cdr3_nt
-	TRBV6-1	few	TRBJ1-5	CASTGGPYQPQHF	TGTGCCAGCACTGGAGGGCCCTATCAGCCCCAGCATTTT
-	TRBV7-8	-	TRBJ2-7	CASRRAGSENEQYF	TGTGCCAGCAGAAGGGCTGGGAGCGAAAACGAGCAGTACTTC
TRBD2	TRBV6-1	-	TRBJ2-3	CASRPRLAGAADTQYF	TGTGCCAGCAGACCAAGACTAGCGGGAGCGGCAGATACGCAGTATTTT
TRBD2	TRBV5-4	many	TRBJ2-1	CASSPAGVAEQFF	TGTGCCAGCAGTCCTGCGGGAGTGGCTGAGCAGTTCTTC
-	TRBV27	few	TRBJ1-4	CASHLRLFNEKLFF	TGTGCCAGCCACCTCAGGTTATTTAATGAAAAACTGTTTTTT
-	TRBV6-2/TRBV6-3	-	TRBJ2-1	CASTPSRVNSYNEQFF	TGTGCCAGCACCCCCAGCAGGGTCAACTCCTACAATGAGCAGTTCTTC
TRBD1	TRBV2	-	TRBJ1-2	CASSEGQGAYYGYTF	TGTGCCAGCAGCGAAGGACAGGGGGCGTACTATGGCTACACCTTC
TRBD1	TRBV7-9	many	TRBJ1-2	CASSLRQGDGYTF	TGTGCCAGCAGCTTAAGACAGGGCGATGGCTACACCTTC
-	TRBV25-1	few	TRBJ2-4	CASSEYRGGPKNIQYF	TGTGCCAGCAGTGAATATAGGGGGGGACCCAAAAACATTCAGTACTTC
-	TRBV28	few	TRBJ2-2	CASSGGANTGELFF	TGTGCCAGCAGTGGCGGGGCCAACACCGGGGAGCTGTTTTTT
TRBD2	TRBV14	few	TRBJ2-1	CASSPLAGGVGEQFF	TGTGCCAGCAGCCCCCTAGCGGGAGGGGTGGGAGAGCAGTTCTTC
-	TRBV7-9	few	TRBJ2-7	CASSFGQNTYEQYF	TGTGCCAGCAGCTTCGGACAAAATACCTACGAGCAGTACTTC
-	TRBV27	-	TRBJ2-7	CASSLRGRSSYEQYF	TGTGCCAGCAGTTTAAGAGGGCGAAGCTCCTACGAGCAGTACTTC
TRBD2	TRBV18	-	TRBJ2-1	CASSPRAGPSYNEQFF	TGTGCCAGCTCACCCCGAGCGGGACCATCCTACAATGAGCAGTTCTTC
TRBD1	TRBV5-5	few	TRBJ2-5	CASSLDPGGLKTQYF	TGTGCCAGCAGCTTGGATCCAGGGGGCCTGAAGACCCAGTACTTC
-	TRBV6-1	-	TRBJ1-5	CASREWPNQPQHF	TGTGCCAGCAGGGAGTGGCCCAATCAGCCCCAGCATTTT
-	TRBV20-1	many	TRBJ2-1	CSAVRAGNQEQFF	TGCAGTGCTGTCCGGGCCGGGAATCAAGAGCAGTTCTTC
TRBD1	TRBV7-2	-	TRBJ1-5	CASSLASGTGPQPQHF	TGTGCCAGCAGCTTAGCATCGGGGACAGGGCCCCAGCCCCAGCATTTT
-	TRBV28	-	TRBJ1-1	CASSYANTEAFF	TGTGCCAGCAGTTATGCCAACACTGAAGCTTTCTTT
TRBD2	TRBV5-1	few	TRBJ2-7	CASSLGGLAGLSSEQYF	TGCGCCAGCAGCTTAGGCGGACTAGCGGGACTGTCCTCCGAGCAGTACTTC
-	TRBV15	-	TRBJ2-1	CVTSRVYNEQFF	TGTGTCACCAGCAGAGTCTACAATGAGCAGTTCTTC
TRBD2	TRBV20-1	-	TRBJ2-5	CSARAASGRALGLETQYF	TGCAGTGCTAGAGCTGCTAGCGGGAGGGCCTTGGGGTTAGAGACCCAGTACTTC
-	TRBV5-1	-	TRBJ2-5	CASSSWDTSQETQYF	TGCGCCAGCAGCTCCTGGGACACCTCACAAGAGACCCAGTACTTC
TRBD1	TRBV7-3	-	TRBJ1-6	CASSSGQGFSSPLHF	TGTGCCAGCAGTTCGGGACAGGGATTTAGCTCACCCCTCCACTTT
TRBD2	TRBV6-2/TRBV6-3	few	TRBJ2-1	CASSYTSGRRNEQFF	TGTGCCAGCAGCTATACTAGCGGGAGAAGGAATGAGCAGTTCTTC
TRBD2	TRBV5-6	-	TRBJ2-1	CASSGPSGTPQHEQFF	TGTGCCAGCAGCGGTCCTAGCGGGACCCCCCAACACGAGCAGTTCTTC
-	TRBV20-1	-	TRBJ2-5	CSAKSFGLGLQETQYF	TGCAGTGCTAAGTCGTTTGGGCTAGGGTTGCAAGAGACCCAGTACTTC
-	TRBV7-2	many	TRBJ2-7	CAIESSPYEQYF	TGTGCCATCGAGAGTAGTCCCTACGAGCAGTACTTC
TRBD1	TRBV5-1	-	TRBJ1-2	CASSPGTGGVYGYTF	TGCGCCAGCAGCCCAGGGACAGGGGGCGTCTATGGCTACACCTTC
-	TRBV14	few	TRBJ2-7	CASSLQGANEQYF	TGTGCCAGCAGCTTGCAGGGAGCGAACGAGCAGTACTTC
-	TRBV20-1	few	TRBJ2-5	CSASVERAGETQYF	TGCAGTGCTAGTGTAGAGAGGGCCGGAGAGACCCAGTACTTC
TRBD2	TRBV5-1	few	TRBJ2-3	CASSRGTSVNTDTQYF	TGCGCCAGCAGCAGAGGGACTAGCGTAAACACAGATACGCAGTATTTT
-	TRBV3-1	many	TRBJ2-5	CASSQVKETQYF	TGTGCCAGCAGCCAAGTAAAAGAGACCCAGTACTTC
-	TRBV20-1	few	TRBJ1-1	CSAMYGNTEAFF	TGCAGTGCTATGTACGGTAACACTGAAGCTTTCTTT
-	TRBV5-1	many	TRBJ2-1	CASSVGQGEQFF	TGCGCCAGCAGCGTTGGGCAGGGTGAGCAGTTCTTC
TRBD1	TRBV20-1	-	TRBJ1-1	CSARGGQLMNTEAFF	TGCAGTGCTAGAGGGGGACAGCTTATGAACACTGAAGCTTTCTTT
-	TRBV20-1	-	TRBJ2-5	CSASSRDFETQYF	TGCAGTGCTTCGAGCCGGGACTTTGAGACCCAGTACTTC
-	TRBV20-1	few	TRBJ1-1	CSARVGGVNTEAFF	TGCAGTGCTAGAGTAGGGGGGGTGAACACTGAAGCTTTCTTT
TRBD2	TRBV20-1	-	TRBJ2-5	CSARESTSGSWETQYF	TGCAGTGCTAGAGAGAGTACTAGCGGGAGTTGGGAGACCCAGTACTTC
-	TRBV6-2/TRBV6-3	-	TRBJ1-2	CASSHAANYGYTF	TGTGCCAGCAGCCACGCAGCAAACTATGGCTACACCTTC